The clone carrying this T cell receptor beta chain was found a few times. The CDR3 has 13 residues. Germline V CDR1 and CDR2: SEHNR, FQNEAQ (reference sequence). The V end lost 7 bases, the J end lost 8 bases, and 17 bases lay between the germline ends. Some clones are missing from TCRdb's copy, which holds only in-frame ones; the method was immunoSEQ multiplex PCR. The table records 300,000 to 400,000 clones, 88% of them present only once. These data belong to a study of blood T cell repertoires in COVID-19. Each participant's cohort was designated according to participant-reported clinical history. Material: PBMCs or T cells enriched from blood (not recorded which). J is TRBJ1-1 and V is TRBV7-9; D is uncertain. This TCR came from a man aged 30 to 39 who had recovered from COVID-19. CDR3 protein: CASTSGTREEAFF. The CDR3 region has the DNA TGTGCCAGCACCAGTGGCACCCGGGAGGAAGCTTTCTTT.